The 20 T cell receptor beta chains given below trace back to one sample, sequenced in a study of beta chain features in type 1 diabetes. TCRB transcripts that were expressed got sequenced, as all of the isolated RNA had been reverse transcribed. Libraries were prepared by immunoSEQ multiplex PCR; TCRdb keeps only in-frame clonotypes and omits some of them. Of around 300,000 clones listed, under 8.5% are singletons. Sequenced sample: central memory CD4+ T cells from blood. Every receptor here comes from a young woman in good health.

This sequence joins TRBV7-2 and TRBJ2-1; 11 positions agree with TRBD2. CDR3 size: 18 residues. The ends lost 5 bases at V and 3 bases at J; junction bases unmatched: 12. CDR1 SGHTA and CDR2 FQGNSA come from the germline V gene. CDR3 in DNA: TGTGCCAGCAGCGCCCAGACTCTAGCGGGAGGTTTCTACAATGAGCAGTTCTTC. This encodes CASSAQTLAGGFYNEQFF.

This clone appeared a few times. The V and J genes are TRBV7-9 and TRBJ1-3; TRBD1 aligns across 7 bases. The germline CDR1 and CDR2 sequences are SEHNR and FQNEAQ (reference sequence). The V segment lost 4 bases and the J segment 2 bases; nucleotides outside the gene matches: 5. This CDR3 comprises 15 residues. CDR3 coding DNA: TGTGCCAGCAGCTCGTGGACAGGAACTGGAAACACCATATATTTT. Encoded protein: CASSSWTGTGNTIYF.

This rearrangement joins TRBV5-1 to TRBJ2-1; 7 bases line up with TRBD2. V lost 5 bases and J lost 5; bases outside the gene matches: 10. The CDR3 sequence is 15 residues long. Germline assignment: CDR1 SGHRS and CDR2 YFSETQ. As DNA, the CDR3 is TGCGCCAGCAGTTATTCTACTAGCGTGAACAATGAGCAGTTCTTC. Amino acids: CASSYSTSVNNEQFF.

This clone was detected a few times. The chain uses TRBV9 and TRBJ1-3; no reliable D call. This CDR3 comprises 17 residues. Germline lookup yields CDR1 SGDLS and CDR2 YYNGEE. Trimming removed 4 bases from V and 3 bases from J, with 20 bases in between. CDR3 DNA sequence: TGTGCCAGCAGCACCCACACTCCGAAGGCTGTTGGAAACACCATATATTTT. Translated: CASSTHTPKAVGNTIYF.

This clone has at least ten counts. V is TRBV28 and J is TRBJ2-1, with 9 bases identical to TRBD1. CDR1 and CDR2 (germline): MDHEN, SYDVKM. The CDR3 has 15 amino acids. The trim removed 7 bases at V and 2 bases at J, leaving 6 bases unmatched. Here the CDR3 reads CASKTGGATYNEQFF. The CDR3 DNA reads TGTGCCAGCAAAACAGGGGGCGCCACCTACAATGAGCAGTTCTTC.

The table lists this clone with a few counts. The chain carries TRBV28 and TRBJ1-6, with D perhaps matching TRBD1 (6 bases). Per germline, CDR1 MDHEN and CDR2 SYDVKM. The V end was cut by 6 bases, the J end by 7 bases, with 10 bases between. The CDR3 consists of 13 residues. DNA for the CDR3: TGTGCCAGCAGAAGACAGGAGAATTCACCCCTCCACTTT. It encodes CASRRQENSPLHF.

There are a few counts of this clone. Different DNA sequences within this sample yield the same CDR3. The CDR3 DNA reads as TGTGCCAGCAGCTTGGGGGGCACAGATACGCAGTATTTT. The encoded protein is CASSLGGTDTQYF. The chain has TRBV7-9 and TRBJ2-3; the D gene could be TRBD1 or TRBD2 (5 bases each). V lost 3 bases to trimming and J lost 1 base, with 5 bases between them. The germline V gene encodes CDR1 SEHNR and CDR2 FQNEAQ (reference sequence). This CDR3 comprises 13 residues.

The chain is built from TRBV21-1 and TRBJ2-6. TRBV21-1 constitutes a pseudogene. The CDR3 covers 15 residues. The CDR3: CARGKEGKRANVLTF. DNA for the CDR3: TGTGCCAGGGGGAAGGAAGGGAAGAGGGCCAACGTCCTGACTTTC.

The chain couples TRBV6-6 to TRBJ1-1; TRBD1 matches at 7 bases. The CDR3 is made up of 15 amino acids. Germline trimming cut 4 bases from V and 0 bases from J; bases unmatched to any gene: 5. Germline V gives CDR1 MNHNY, CDR2 SVGAGI (reference sequence). The CDR3 loop is CASSSPTGMNTEAFF. CDR3 sequence (DNA): TGTGCCAGCAGTTCTCCGACAGGGATGAACACTGAAGCTTTCTTT.

A few counts support this clone. The V gene is TRBV11-1, the J gene TRBJ2-5; possible D gene TRBD2, 5 bases. Trimming removed 6 bases at V and 4 bases at J, with 12 bases between. CDR1 is SGHAT, CDR2 FQDESV, per germline (reference sequence). This CDR3 region has 13 residues. The DNA for the CDR3 is TGTGCCAGCAGTACTCACGAGGGAGAGACCCAGTACTTC. Residues: CASSTHEGETQYF.

This clone was recorded a few times. V is TRBV7-9 and J is TRBJ2-2, with 8 bases aligning to TRBD1. CDR1 and CDR2 (germline): SEHNR, FQNEAQ (reference sequence). The CDR3 is 15 amino acids. V shed 0 bases and J 5 bases; nucleotides not matched to a gene: 2. This CDR3 reads CASSLAQGATGELFF. CDR3 coding DNA: TGTGCCAGCAGCTTAGCCCAGGGGGCTACCGGGGAGCTGTTTTTT.

CDR3 region: CASSPIAGRLGKDTQYF. Written as DNA, the CDR3 is TGCGCCAGCAGCCCGATCGCGGGTAGACTAGGAAAAGATACGCAGTATTTT. V and J are TRBV5-1 and TRBJ2-3; D possibly corresponds to TRBD2 (6 bases). Deletions cut 4 bases from V and 5 bases from J, with 23 bases between. Germline CDR1 is SGHRS and CDR2 is YFSETQ. The CDR3 contains 17 residues. Full variable domain (outside the CDR3, taken from reference TRBV5-1 and TRBJ2-3): KAGVTQTPRYLIKTRGQQVTLSCSPISGHRSVSWYQQTPGQGLQFLFEYFSETQRNKGNFPGRFSGRQFSNSRSEMNVSTLELGDSALYLCASSPIAGRLGKDTQYFGPGTRLTVL.

The V call is TRBV30, the J call TRBJ2-5, with D perhaps TRBD2 (6 bases). This CDR3 is built from 15 residues. The germline V gene encodes CDR1 GTSNPN and CDR2 SVGIG (reference sequence). V was cut by 5 bases and J by 1 base, with 17 bases left in between. The CDR3 coding sequence is TGTGCCTGGCGCTTGGGACTTTCAACCCAAGAGACCCAGTACTTC. Protein: CAWRLGLSTQETQYF.

The sample holds many counts of this clone. The V and J genes are TRBV7-2 and TRBJ2-2; weak D call: TRBD1 (5 bases). The V end lost 4 bases, the J end lost 6 bases, and 18 bases lay between the germline ends. The V gene's germline CDR1 is SGHTA and CDR2 FQGNSA. This CDR3 comprises 16 residues. CDR3 region: CASSSRQSPWAGELFF. The DNA for the CDR3 is TGTGCCAGCAGCTCCCGACAGTCCCCGTGGGCCGGGGAGCTGTTTTTT.

V and J are TRBV10-3 and TRBJ2-5; the D is unclear. CDR1 and CDR2 from the germline V gene are ENHRY and SYGVKD. Trimming took 2 bases from V and 1 from J, leaving 14 bases between them. This CDR3 is 16 amino acids long. CDR3 protein: CAISEGDWQTQETQYF. For the CDR3, the DNA is TGTGCCATCAGTGAGGGGGATTGGCAGACCCAAGAGACCCAGTACTTC.

The rearrangement links TRBV12-5 to TRBJ2-5; D unresolved. The end of the DNA fits TRBJ2-7 better, so the J call may be wrong. The germline CDR1 and CDR2 sequences are LGHNT and FRNRAP. This CDR3 has 13 amino acids. As DNA, the CDR3 is TGTGCTAGTGGTTTGGTCCCAGCTCACGAGCAGTACTTC. This sequence encodes CASGLVPAHEQYF.

The chain uses TRBV25-1 and TRBJ2-5; 7 bases map to TRBD2. Germline-derived CDR1 and CDR2 are MGHDK and SYGVNS. Trimming cost V 4 bases and J 2 bases; bases outside gene matches: 7. This CDR3 is built from 15 residues. CDR3 protein: CASSAQTSWQETQYF. CDR3 coding DNA: TGTGCCAGCAGTGCCCAGACTAGCTGGCAAGAGACCCAGTACTTC.

This clone came up a few times. The identical CDR3 is also encoded by other nucleotide sequences in the sample. The V and J genes are TRBV2 and TRBJ1-5; D ambiguous. This CDR3 region has 12 residues. The germline CDR1 and CDR2 sequences are SNHLY and FYNNEI. The V end was cut by 4 bases, the J end by 2 bases, with 3 bases between. The DNA of the CDR3 is TGTGCCAGCAGTGGAGGCAATCAGCCCCAGCATTTT. Its translation: CASSGGNQPQHF.

This clone was counted a few times. This chain connects TRBV6-4 to TRBJ2-7, with a weak D call TRBD1 (5 bases). Germline CDR1 reads MRHNA; CDR2 reads SNTAGT. V lost 4 bases and J lost 5, with 9 bases in between. There are 12 residues in the CDR3. The CDR3, as DNA: TGTGCCAGCAGTGCCTCGACAGACGAGCAGTACGTC. Its protein is CASSASTDEQYV.

This clone was detected a few times. The V call is TRBV25-1, the J call TRBJ1-2; 7 nucleotides agree with TRBD1. This CDR3 has 14 residues. The V and J ends lost 5 bases and 4 bases, in that order; junction bases with no gene match: 7. Germline V CDR1 and CDR2: MGHDK, SYGVNS. The CDR3 bases are TGTGCCAGCAGTTCAACTCGGGACAGCTATGGCTACACCTTC. Protein: CASSSTRDSYGYTF.